Each of the 15 T cell receptor beta chains below was sequenced from the same sample in a study of cytomegalovirus exposure and HLA in healthy donors. The PCR used 60 Vbeta and 13 Jbeta primers. Only in-frame clones appear in the TCRdb table, and some are missing; sequencing was by immunoSEQ multiplex PCR. The sample includes about 59,000 clones, about 83% of them seen just once. Sequenced input: PBMCs. These receptors originate from a human donor in good health.

This rearrangement joins TRBV29-1 to TRBJ2-2; D perhaps matches TRBD1 (5 bases). V was clipped by 7 bases and J by 5 bases, with 8 bases between them. Germline CDR1 SQVTM, CDR2 ANQGSEA. The CDR3 is made up of 11 amino acids. The CDR3 coding sequence is TGCAGCGGGACATCGACCGGGGAGCTGTTTTTT. As protein: CSGTSTGELFF.

The CDR3 loop reads CASSPNAETQYF. The CDR3 DNA reads TGTGCCAGCAGCCCAAACGCGGAGACCCAGTACTTC. The chain joins TRBV9 to TRBJ2-5, with D hard to call. This CDR3 is 12 amino acids long. The V and J ends lost 4 bases and 5 bases respectively, with 9 bases between them. Looked up from germline, CDR1 is SGDLS and CDR2 is YYNGEE.

This chain links TRBV10-1 with TRBJ2-5; a possible D gene is TRBD1 (5 bases). CDR3 length equals 14 residues. Germline CDR1 and CDR2: WNHNN and SYGVQD (reference sequence). Trimming removed 7 bases at V and 9 bases at J, with 21 bases between. Here the CDR3 reads CASILTGVEGAQYF. The DNA of the CDR3 is TGCGCCAGCATTTTAACAGGCGTTGAAGGAGCCCAGTACTTC.

The chain uses TRBV7-3 and TRBJ2-3, with D maybe TRBD2 (5 bases). Trimming shortened V by 1 base and J by 1 base, and 9 bases separated the two germline ends. CDR1 is SGHTA and CDR2 is FQGTGA in the germline V gene. There are 15 residues in the CDR3. The CDR3 spells CASSLRGSGTDTQYF. The CDR3 DNA reads TGTGCCAGCAGCTTAAGGGGTAGCGGCACAGATACGCAGTATTTT.

This chain uses TRBV18 with TRBJ2-7; D might be TRBD1 (6 bases). The CDR3 is 15 amino acids. Germline V gene sequence: CDR1 KGHSH, CDR2 LQKENI. V was trimmed by 6 bases and J by 3 bases, leaving 18 bases between them. CDR3 in DNA: TGTGCCAGCTCCCCCGAGGCAGGGGCAGACTACGAGCAGTACTTC. This translates into CASSPEAGADYEQYF.

This chain's CDR3 is CASSVAPTDGMVENEQYF. CDR3 coding DNA: TGTGCCAGCAGCGTAGCTCCGACGGACGGGATGGTTGAGAACGAGCAGTACTTC. The chain uses TRBV9 and TRBJ2-7; D is perhaps TRBD2 (5 bases). The V and J ends lost 0 bases and 5 bases respectively, with 24 bases between them. Germline V gene sequence: CDR1 SGDLS, CDR2 YYNGEE. The CDR3 runs to 18 residues.

J is TRBJ1-1 and V is TRBV11-1; possible D gene TRBD1, 6 bases. Germline V gives CDR1 SGHAT, CDR2 FQDESV (reference sequence). V was shortened by 4 bases and J by 0 bases, with 15 bases between the two germline ends. The CDR3 is 16 residues long. Here the CDR3 reads CASSSNGGALNTEAFF. The CDR3 DNA reads TGTGCCAGCAGCTCAAACGGGGGGGCGCTGAACACTGAAGCTTTCTTT.

The chain employs TRBV18 and TRBJ2-7; D uncertain. V gave up 3 bases and J gave up 3 bases, with 15 bases separating them. Per germline, CDR1 KGHSH and CDR2 LQKENI. The CDR3 is 15 amino acids. This chain's CDR3 is CASSPVAAEYYEQYF. CDR3 nucleotide sequence: TGTGCCAGCTCACCGGTGGCTGCGGAGTACTACGAGCAGTACTTC.

To note about this clone: An end of the junction does not agree with germline; a read error may underlie this. The rearrangement joins TRBV7-7 to TRBJ1-5; 8 bases line up with TRBD1. Germline V CDR1 and CDR2: SSHAT, FNYEAQ (reference sequence). The CDR3 loop spans 13 amino acids. CDR3 nucleotides: TGTGCTAGCAGCTTAGGACAGGGCCAGCCCCAGCATTTT. This codes for CASSLGQGQPQHF.

This clone came up a few times. The gene calls are TRBV10-1 and TRBJ2-7; D remains unclear. CDR1 and CDR2 from the germline V gene are WNHNN and SYGVQD (reference sequence). Trimming pared 8 bases from V and 2 bases from J, leaving 10 bases between. This CDR3 is 12 amino acids long. The CDR3 is CASGPTPYEQYF. CDR3 coding DNA: TGCGCCAGCGGTCCCACTCCCTACGAGCAGTACTTC.

The CDR3 nucleotides are TGTGCCAGCAGCTTAGGAGAGCGCGAGCAGTACTTC. Protein product: CASSLGEREQYF. The rearrangement uses TRBV7-9 and TRBJ2-7; D not resolved. V was shortened by 1 base and J by 6 bases, with 7 bases between the two germline ends. The CDR3 is made up of 12 amino acids. Germline assignment: CDR1 SEHNR and CDR2 FQNEAQ (reference sequence). Full variable domain (remainder filled in from reference TRBV7-9 and TRBJ2-7): DTGVSQNPRHKITKRGQNVTFRCDPISEHNRLYWYRQTLGQGPEFLTYFQNEAQLEKSRLLSDRFSAERPKGSFSTLEIQRTEQGDSAMYLCASSLGEREQYFGPGTRLTVT.

The chain uses TRBV7-2 and TRBJ2-3; the match to TRBD2 covers 8 bases. Germline V gene sequence: CDR1 SGHTA, CDR2 FQGNSA. CDR3 length: 14 amino acids. Germline trimming cut 4 bases from V and 7 bases from J; bases unmatched to any gene: 7. The CDR3 bases are TGTGCCAGCAGCTCCGGACTAGCCCCCAATACGCAGTATTTT. Translated: CASSSGLAPNTQYF.

V is TRBV6-1 and J is TRBJ2-7; 7 nucleotides line up with TRBD1. This CDR3 is built from 14 residues. CDR1 and CDR2 from the germline V gene are MNHNS and SASEGT. The V segment lost 5 bases and the J segment 0 bases; nucleotides outside the gene matches: 4. DNA for the CDR3: TGTGCCAGCAGTTGGGACAGCAGCTCCTACGAGCAGTACTTC. It codes for CASSWDSSSYEQYF.

The chain combines TRBV4-1 with TRBJ2-2; TRBD1 aligns across 10 bases. The trim removed 2 bases at V and 3 bases at J, leaving 6 bases unmatched. Germline CDR1 and CDR2: MGHRA and YSYEKL. This CDR3 is built from 17 residues. The CDR3 DNA is TGCGCCAGCAGCCAACGACAGGGGGCGTTGGACACCGGGGAGCTGTTTTTT. It translates to CASSQRQGALDTGELFF.

The V call is TRBV30, the J call TRBJ1-2; TRBD1 is a possible D gene (6 bases). Germline V gives CDR1 GTSNPN, CDR2 SVGIG (reference sequence). This CDR3 has 12 amino acids. Trimming took 0 bases from V and 6 from J, leaving 8 bases between them. CDR3 sequence reads: CAWSVGGDGYTF. As DNA, the CDR3 is TGTGCCTGGAGTGTAGGGGGTGATGGCTACACCTTC.